This T cell receptor (beta chain) is from a study of identical twins. General study findings and limits: Insertions were fewer in abundant cord blood beta clonotypes, whereas memory repertoires showed none of this pattern. With monozygotic twins, out-of-frame TCR alpha sharing exceeded what models estimated. Out-of-frame beta sequences exhibited a weaker degree of excess twin sharing.

The cDNA had a unique molecular identifier and a template-switch universal primer site. TCRdb called the 5' RACE reads again in MiXCR, with one record for every CDR3 protein. The table has 1.5 million to 2 million distinct CDR3 sequences, about 31% seen once. V lost 4 bases and J lost 2, with 24 bases in between. The CDR3 has 19 amino acids. Germline lookup yields CDR1 LGHDT and CDR2 YNNKEL (reference sequence). Only a few counts were recorded for this clonotype. Its matching antigen is unknown. Sequences were obtained from cord blood. The V call is TRBV3-1, the J call TRBJ1-5, with D unclear. The receptor's source is a newborn girl in good health. The CDR3 nucleotides are TGTGCCAGCAGCCCCCAGTATATTGGCCCCATGAATGGCAATCAGCCCCAGCATTTT. Protein: CASSPQYIGPMNGNQPQHF.